The 6 T cell receptor beta chains below all came from one sample that was sequenced in a study of monozygotic twins with inflammatory bowel disease. TCRdb reworked the 5' RACE reads into one entry per CDR3 protein, no DNA. The sample's table shows roughly 330,000 distinct CDR3 sequences. Material for sequencing was blood. These TCRs come from a human donor with ulcerative colitis or Crohn's disease, or a healthy co-twin of an affected twin (not recorded which).

The chain couples TRBV6-2 or TRBV6-3 to TRBJ1-5. CDR1 is MNHEY, CDR2 SVGEGT, per germline. The CDR3 contains 14 residues. CDR3 amino acids: CASHTATLLQPQHF.

The gene calls are TRBV5-1 and TRBJ2-5; the TCRdb D gene call, TRBD1, has no DNA to confirm it. The CDR3 extends over 14 amino acids. Germline lookup yields CDR1 SGHRS and CDR2 YFSETQ. CDR3 protein: CASRSGTGAETQYF.

This sequence joins TRBV6-2 or TRBV6-3 and TRBJ2-1; TCRdb reports TRBD2, a call that lacks DNA to check it against. The CDR3 spans 14 residues. Germline assignment: CDR1 MNHEY and CDR2 SVGEGT. CDR3 residues: CASRSSGRGNEQFF.

The chain is built from TRBV28 and TRBJ2-7; TCRdb's D call of TRBD1 is untestable without DNA. The CDR3 covers 14 residues. CDR1 and CDR2 (germline): MDHEN, SYDVKM. The CDR3 spells CASSSGQGRMGQYF. The complete variable domain, with remaining parts taken from reference TRBV28 and TRBJ2-7, reads DVKVTQSSRYLVKRTGEKVFLECVQDMDHENMFWYRQDPGLGLRLIYFSYDVKMKEKGDIPEGYSVSREKKERFSLILESASTNQTSMYLCASSSGQGRMGQYFGPGTRLTVT.

This chain links TRBV11-1 with TRBJ2-3; TCRdb picks TRBD1, but there is no DNA to check that call. Germline CDR1 is SGHAT and CDR2 is FQDESV (reference sequence). The CDR3 is 15 residues long. The CDR3 loop is CASSLEFRDRDTQYF.

The V gene is TRBV28, the J gene TRBJ2-7; TCRdb's D call, TRBD1, is unchecked because there is no DNA. Germline V gives CDR1 MDHEN, CDR2 SYDVKM. The CDR3 totals 13 residues. CDR3 sequence: CASSPRLAYEQYF.